This TCR beta chain was documented in a study of blood T cells in healthy people across ages. Study-wide points: Naive CD4+ cells and diversity were both higher in long-lived donors than in aged donors.

It was with a sample-barcoded 5' primer and a J-beta primer mix that a second PCR of about 7 to 12 cycles was run. From the 5' RACE reads, TCRdb called clonotypes with MiXCR, one entry per CDR3 protein. Found here are approximately 780,000 distinct CDR3 sequences, 25% to 30% of them singletons; the top ten hold 2.5% to 3.5%. CDR3 length: 15 residues. Trimming cost V 3 bases and J 6 bases; bases outside gene matches: 7. Germline assignment: CDR1 KGHSH and CDR2 LQKENI. This clonotype was recorded a few times. Its antigen remains unknown. The data were also submitted as part of a second study, on T cells of mothers and their children. As reported in that work: Each child gave a few million TCR beta CDR3 reads (each mother, over 9 million).

The sequenced material came from blood. The gene calls are TRBV18 and TRBJ2-1; 8 bases are shared with TRBD2. This TCR came from a boy younger than 18 in good health. CDR3: CASSPLTSAGNEQFF. CDR3 bases: TGTGCCAGCTCACCTCTGACTAGCGCGGGCAATGAGCAGTTCTTC. Complete variable domain (other parts from reference TRBV18 and TRBJ2-1): NAGVMQNPRHLVRRRGQEARLRCSPMKGHSHVYWYRQLPEEGLKFMVYLQKENIIDESGMPKERFSAEFPKEGPSILRIQQVVRGDSAAYFCASSPLTSAGNEQFFGPGTRLTVL.